These T cell receptor beta chains were read from a single sample in a study of TIL therapy for anti-PD-1-resistant metastatic lung cancer. Using immunoSEQ multiplex PCR, the repertoire was profiled, and TCRdb retains in-frame clones only, with some absent. The table shows about 25,000 clones, with around 77% occurring only once. Here the sequenced sample was tumor tissue, taken at baseline. These receptors all stem from a person aged 25-85 years with non-small cell lung cancer. Both conserved end residues are part of each CDR3. The D gene is left open where the match is weak. Size tells how often a clone was seen (once, few, many) or the class of an expanded clone, and some rows leave it out.

abundance: few; d_gene: .; j_gene: TRBJ1-1; v_gene: TRBV27; CDR3aa: CASSWGQKAFF; CDR3nt: TGTGCCAGCAGTTGGGGACAAAAAGCTTTCTTT
abundance: .; d_gene: .; j_gene: TRBJ2-4; v_gene: TRBV15; CDR3aa: CATSRDGRVAPKNIQYF; CDR3nt: TGTGCCACCAGCAGAGATGGGCGGGTCGCTCCCAAAAACATTCAGTACTTC
abundance: .; d_gene: TRBD1; j_gene: TRBJ2-6; v_gene: TRBV15; CDR3aa: CATSREQGSGANVLTF; CDR3nt: TGTGCCACCAGCAGAGAACAGGGGTCTGGGGCCAACGTCCTGACTTTC
abundance: few; d_gene: TRBD1; j_gene: TRBJ1-2; v_gene: TRBV9; CDR3aa: CASTAGTGVYTF; CDR3nt: TGTGCCAGCACCGCCGGGACAGGAGTTTACACCTTC
abundance: .; d_gene: .; j_gene: TRBJ2-1; v_gene: TRBV9; CDR3aa: CASSDRQGISSYNEQFF; CDR3nt: TGTGCCAGCAGCGACCGACAAGGGATTAGCTCCTACAATGAGCAGTTCTTC
abundance: .; d_gene: .; j_gene: TRBJ1-3; v_gene: TRBV15; CDR3aa: CATSRGRAGNTIYF; CDR3nt: TGTGCCACCAGCAGAGGCAGGGCCGGAAACACCATATATTTT
abundance: .; d_gene: .; j_gene: TRBJ1-6; v_gene: TRBV5-1; CDR3aa: CASSPRTEDDF; CDR3nt: TGCGCCAGCAGCCCCCGGACCGAGGATGACTTT
abundance: few; d_gene: TRBD1; j_gene: TRBJ2-7; v_gene: TRBV6-1; CDR3aa: CASSTTGTAYEQYF; CDR3nt: TGTGCCAGCAGTACCACCGGGACAGCCTACGAGCAGTACTTC
abundance: .; d_gene: .; j_gene: TRBJ1-3; v_gene: TRBV2; CDR3aa: CASSGTVSGNTIYF; CDR3nt: TGTGCCAGCAGTGGGACAGTCTCTGGAAACACCATATATTTT
abundance: .; d_gene: .; j_gene: TRBJ1-5; v_gene: TRBV10-3; CDR3aa: CAISDLGEQPQHF; CDR3nt: TGTGCCATCAGTGATCTTGGTGAGCAGCCCCAGCATTTT
abundance: few; d_gene: TRBD1; j_gene: TRBJ2-3; v_gene: TRBV7-3; CDR3aa: CASRRASGGGTDTQYF; CDR3nt: TGTGCCAGCAGGAGAGCATCAGGGGGCGGCACAGATACGCAGTATTTT
abundance: .; d_gene: TRBD1; j_gene: TRBJ1-2; v_gene: TRBV5-1; CDR3aa: CASSQGQNNGYTF; CDR3nt: TGCGCCAGCAGCCAGGGACAGAATAATGGCTACACCTTC
abundance: once; d_gene: .; j_gene: TRBJ2-3; v_gene: TRBV20-1; CDR3aa: CSARADTQYF; CDR3nt: TGCAGTGCTAGAGCTGATACGCAGTATTTT
abundance: medium-sized; d_gene: .; j_gene: TRBJ1-3; v_gene: TRBV6-6; CDR3aa: CASLTFGNTIYF; CDR3nt: TGTGCCAGTCTAACATTTGGAAACACCATATATTTT
abundance: few; d_gene: TRBD2; j_gene: TRBJ2-7; v_gene: TRBV5-4; CDR3aa: CASSIRTSEQYF; CDR3nt: TGTGCCAGCAGCATTAGGACTAGCGAGCAGTACTTC
abundance: .; d_gene: TRBD1; j_gene: TRBJ1-5; v_gene: TRBV11-3; CDR3aa: CASSGGTVNQPQHF; CDR3nt: TGTGCCAGCAGCGGGGGGACAGTAAATCAGCCCCAGCATTTT
abundance: .; d_gene: TRBD1; j_gene: TRBJ2-1; v_gene: TRBV30; CDR3aa: CAWSMTGSGNEQFF; CDR3nt: TGTGCCTGGAGTATGACAGGGTCCGGCAATGAGCAGTTCTTC
abundance: .; d_gene: .; j_gene: TRBJ2-7; v_gene: TRBV13; CDR3aa: CASSDFPDSYEQYF; CDR3nt: TGTGCCAGCAGTGACTTTCCAGATTCCTACGAGCAGTACTTC
abundance: .; d_gene: .; j_gene: TRBJ2-7; v_gene: TRBV15; CDR3aa: CATSRERAGGSYEQYF; CDR3nt: TGTGCCACCAGCAGAGAGAGGGCCGGGGGATCCTACGAGCAGTACTTC
abundance: .; d_gene: TRBD1; j_gene: TRBJ1-3; v_gene: TRBV5-6; CDR3aa: CASSLRTGGNTIYF; CDR3nt: TGTGCCAGCAGCCTCCGGACAGGGGGAAACACCATATATTTT
abundance: .; d_gene: .; j_gene: TRBJ2-5; v_gene: TRBV9; CDR3aa: CASSATGQTQYF; CDR3nt: TGTGCCAGCAGCGCGACCGGGCAGACCCAGTACTTC
abundance: .; d_gene: TRBD1; j_gene: TRBJ1-1; v_gene: TRBV4-3; CDR3aa: CASSQESYGTDPMNTEAFF; CDR3nt: TGCGCCAGCAGCCAAGAATCCTATGGGACAGACCCCATGAACACTGAAGCTTTCTTT
abundance: .; d_gene: .; j_gene: TRBJ2-1; v_gene: TRBV7-5; CDR3aa: CARSLNPGLDNEQFF; CDR3nt: TGTGCCAGAAGCTTAAATCCGGGACTAGACAATGAGCAGTTCTTC
abundance: .; d_gene: TRBD1; j_gene: TRBJ1-2; v_gene: TRBV25-1; CDR3aa: CASSEPGQGYYGYTF; CDR3nt: TGTGCCAGCAGTGAACCGGGACAGGGTTACTATGGCTACACCTTC
abundance: few; d_gene: .; j_gene: TRBJ1-1; v_gene: TRBV7-3; CDR3aa: CASSSQGNTEAFF; CDR3nt: TGTGCCAGCAGCTCCCAGGGGAACACTGAAGCTTTCTTT
abundance: .; d_gene: .; j_gene: TRBJ2-7; v_gene: TRBV4-1; CDR3aa: CASSLDPPPSYEQYF; CDR3nt: TGCGCCAGCAGTCTAGACCCTCCCCCGTCCTACGAGCAGTACTTC
abundance: .; d_gene: TRBD1; j_gene: TRBJ1-2; v_gene: TRBV6-5; CDR3aa: CASSFDRANYGYTF; CDR3nt: TGTGCCAGCAGTTTCGACAGGGCAAACTATGGCTACACCTTC
abundance: .; d_gene: TRBD2; j_gene: TRBJ2-3; v_gene: TRBV18; CDR3aa: CASSLGTSGGSTDTQYF; CDR3nt: TGTGCCAGCTCACTCGGGACTAGCGGGGGAAGCACAGATACGCAGTATTTT
abundance: .; d_gene: .; j_gene: TRBJ2-3; v_gene: TRBV11-2; CDR3aa: CASSLGRPIASNRADTQYF; CDR3nt: TGTGCCAGCAGCTTAGGGAGACCCATAGCGAGTAATAGGGCAGATACGCAGTATTTT
abundance: .; d_gene: .; j_gene: TRBJ2-5; v_gene: TRBV6-5; CDR3aa: CASSYGLDGTQYF; CDR3nt: TGTGCCAGCAGTTACGGCCTAGATGGGACCCAGTACTTC
abundance: .; d_gene: .; j_gene: TRBJ1-3; v_gene: TRBV5-4; CDR3aa: CASSSNPRNTIYF; CDR3nt: TGTGCCAGCAGCTCGAACCCTCGAAACACCATATATTTT
abundance: .; d_gene: .; j_gene: TRBJ2-3; v_gene: TRBV7-3; CDR3aa: CASSLGTDTQYF; CDR3nt: TGTGCCAGCAGCTTAGGAACAGATACGCAGTATTTT
abundance: .; d_gene: .; j_gene: TRBJ2-7; v_gene: TRBV2; CDR3aa: CASEIQADRTYEQYF; CDR3nt: TGTGCCAGCGAAATCCAGGCGGATAGGACCTACGAGCAGTACTTC
abundance: once; d_gene: TRBD2; j_gene: TRBJ2-7; v_gene: TRBV6-6; CDR3aa: CASGRTSGVYEQYF; CDR3nt: TGTGCCAGCGGACGGACTAGCGGGGTCTACGAGCAGTACTTC
abundance: .; d_gene: TRBD1; j_gene: TRBJ2-7; v_gene: TRBV4-3; CDR3aa: CASSQAGRGRGLVYEQYF; CDR3nt: TGCGCCAGCAGCCAAGCCGGTAGGGGCAGGGGGCTTGTTTACGAGCAGTACTTC
abundance: .; d_gene: TRBD1; j_gene: TRBJ1-6; v_gene: TRBV6-1; CDR3aa: CASSETGDYSPLHF; CDR3nt: TGTGCCAGCAGTGAGACAGGGGACTATTCACCCCTCCACTTT
abundance: .; d_gene: .; j_gene: TRBJ2-5; v_gene: TRBV7-2; CDR3aa: CASSLAYSVGAETQYF; CDR3nt: TGTGCCAGCAGCTTAGCCTACTCGGTGGGCGCAGAGACCCAGTACTTC
abundance: few; d_gene: .; j_gene: TRBJ2-1; v_gene: TRBV2; CDR3aa: CASKAPTANEQFF; CDR3nt: TGTGCCAGCAAGGCCCCCACCGCCAATGAGCAGTTCTTC
abundance: few; d_gene: .; j_gene: TRBJ1-1; v_gene: TRBV4-1; CDR3aa: CASSQDRGGLNTEAFF; CDR3nt: TGCGCCAGCAGCCAAGATCGGGGGGGATTGAACACTGAAGCTTTCTTT
abundance: few; d_gene: .; j_gene: TRBJ2-5; v_gene: TRBV6-1; CDR3aa: CASARDLPETQYF; CDR3nt: TGTGCCAGCGCCAGGGATTTACCAGAGACCCAGTACTTC
abundance: .; d_gene: TRBD2; j_gene: TRBJ2-7; v_gene: TRBV7-2; CDR3aa: CASSLDGSGGRDEQYF; CDR3nt: TGTGCCAGCAGCTTAGATGGTAGCGGGGGGAGGGACGAGCAGTACTTC
abundance: .; d_gene: .; j_gene: TRBJ1-2; v_gene: TRBV19; CDR3aa: CASSIREVYTF; CDR3nt: TGTGCCAGTAGTATACGAGAAGTCTACACCTTC
abundance: .; d_gene: TRBD2; j_gene: TRBJ2-5; v_gene: TRBV2; CDR3aa: CASSVSSGVLETQYF; CDR3nt: TGTGCCAGCAGTGTGTCCAGCGGGGTTTTGGAGACCCAGTACTTC
abundance: .; d_gene: .; j_gene: TRBJ2-3; v_gene: TRBV7-3; CDR3aa: CASSRLVGDTQYF; CDR3nt: TGTGCCAGCAGCCGACTAGTTGGCGATACGCAGTATTTT
abundance: few; d_gene: .; j_gene: TRBJ1-2; v_gene: TRBV7-2; CDR3aa: CASRGLGRGNYGYTF; CDR3nt: TGTGCCAGCAGAGGATTGGGCAGGGGTAACTATGGCTACACCTTC
abundance: .; d_gene: TRBD2; j_gene: TRBJ2-1; v_gene: TRBV27; CDR3aa: CASSSSGRFYNEQFF; CDR3nt: TGTGCCAGCAGTTCAAGCGGGAGATTCTACAATGAGCAGTTCTTC
abundance: .; d_gene: TRBD1; j_gene: TRBJ2-5; v_gene: TRBV6-6; CDR3aa: CASSRQGAETQYF; CDR3nt: TGTGCCAGCAGCAGACAGGGGGCAGAGACCCAGTACTTC
abundance: .; d_gene: .; j_gene: TRBJ1-1; v_gene: TRBV5-4; CDR3aa: CASSFPGAMNTEAFF; CDR3nt: TGTGCCAGCAGCTTCCCAGGGGCCATGAACACTGAAGCTTTCTTT
abundance: .; d_gene: TRBD1; j_gene: TRBJ1-5; v_gene: TRBV11-2; CDR3aa: CASSQDRVGQPQHF; CDR3nt: TGTGCCAGCAGCCAGGACAGGGTTGGGCAGCCCCAGCATTTT
abundance: .; d_gene: .; j_gene: TRBJ2-4; v_gene: TRBV5-1; CDR3aa: CASSDSVEGDIQYF; CDR3nt: TGCGCCAGCAGCGACTCGGTTGAGGGTGACATTCAGTACTTC
abundance: few; d_gene: .; j_gene: TRBJ1-2; v_gene: TRBV5-1; CDR3aa: CASSGRSYGYTF; CDR3nt: TGCGCCAGCAGCGGCAGGAGCTATGGCTACACCTTC